This T cell receptor (beta chain) was recovered during a study of T cells in Graves' hyperthyroidism and ophthalmopathy. Study observations and caveats: A model using 13 V-J features told ophthalmopathy apart from stable hyperthyroidism. Most clonotypes expanded in thyroid above 0.001 were likewise present in blood. The model predicted ophthalmopathy a median around six months before onset.

Graves' hyperthyroidism was deemed stable absent ophthalmopathy progression within 18 months. RNA transcripts yielded amplified TCR beta CDR3 regions. First-round RT-PCR of the TCR CDR3 relied on the HTBI primer set. TCRdb reprocessed the multiplex PCR reads with MiXCR, giving one entry per CDR3 protein. The sample has about 540,000 distinct CDR3 sequences; 40% to 55% are singletons. This clonotype was counted at least ten times. Its matching antigen is unknown. Germline CDR1 reads SGHAT; CDR2 reads FQNNGV. CDR3 length: 15 residues. The V end was cut by 4 bases, the J end by 5 bases, with 17 bases between.

The chain is built from TRBV11-2 and TRBJ1-1, with TRBD1 as a possible D gene (5 bases). The clonotype comes from a woman between 18 and 30 years old with Graves' hyperthyroidism. The material sequenced was peripheral blood or thyroid tissue (not recorded which). This CDR3 reads CASSWGRGFKTEAFF. The CDR3 nucleotides read TGTGCCAGCAGCTGGGGACGGGGTTTTAAGACTGAAGCTTTCTTT.